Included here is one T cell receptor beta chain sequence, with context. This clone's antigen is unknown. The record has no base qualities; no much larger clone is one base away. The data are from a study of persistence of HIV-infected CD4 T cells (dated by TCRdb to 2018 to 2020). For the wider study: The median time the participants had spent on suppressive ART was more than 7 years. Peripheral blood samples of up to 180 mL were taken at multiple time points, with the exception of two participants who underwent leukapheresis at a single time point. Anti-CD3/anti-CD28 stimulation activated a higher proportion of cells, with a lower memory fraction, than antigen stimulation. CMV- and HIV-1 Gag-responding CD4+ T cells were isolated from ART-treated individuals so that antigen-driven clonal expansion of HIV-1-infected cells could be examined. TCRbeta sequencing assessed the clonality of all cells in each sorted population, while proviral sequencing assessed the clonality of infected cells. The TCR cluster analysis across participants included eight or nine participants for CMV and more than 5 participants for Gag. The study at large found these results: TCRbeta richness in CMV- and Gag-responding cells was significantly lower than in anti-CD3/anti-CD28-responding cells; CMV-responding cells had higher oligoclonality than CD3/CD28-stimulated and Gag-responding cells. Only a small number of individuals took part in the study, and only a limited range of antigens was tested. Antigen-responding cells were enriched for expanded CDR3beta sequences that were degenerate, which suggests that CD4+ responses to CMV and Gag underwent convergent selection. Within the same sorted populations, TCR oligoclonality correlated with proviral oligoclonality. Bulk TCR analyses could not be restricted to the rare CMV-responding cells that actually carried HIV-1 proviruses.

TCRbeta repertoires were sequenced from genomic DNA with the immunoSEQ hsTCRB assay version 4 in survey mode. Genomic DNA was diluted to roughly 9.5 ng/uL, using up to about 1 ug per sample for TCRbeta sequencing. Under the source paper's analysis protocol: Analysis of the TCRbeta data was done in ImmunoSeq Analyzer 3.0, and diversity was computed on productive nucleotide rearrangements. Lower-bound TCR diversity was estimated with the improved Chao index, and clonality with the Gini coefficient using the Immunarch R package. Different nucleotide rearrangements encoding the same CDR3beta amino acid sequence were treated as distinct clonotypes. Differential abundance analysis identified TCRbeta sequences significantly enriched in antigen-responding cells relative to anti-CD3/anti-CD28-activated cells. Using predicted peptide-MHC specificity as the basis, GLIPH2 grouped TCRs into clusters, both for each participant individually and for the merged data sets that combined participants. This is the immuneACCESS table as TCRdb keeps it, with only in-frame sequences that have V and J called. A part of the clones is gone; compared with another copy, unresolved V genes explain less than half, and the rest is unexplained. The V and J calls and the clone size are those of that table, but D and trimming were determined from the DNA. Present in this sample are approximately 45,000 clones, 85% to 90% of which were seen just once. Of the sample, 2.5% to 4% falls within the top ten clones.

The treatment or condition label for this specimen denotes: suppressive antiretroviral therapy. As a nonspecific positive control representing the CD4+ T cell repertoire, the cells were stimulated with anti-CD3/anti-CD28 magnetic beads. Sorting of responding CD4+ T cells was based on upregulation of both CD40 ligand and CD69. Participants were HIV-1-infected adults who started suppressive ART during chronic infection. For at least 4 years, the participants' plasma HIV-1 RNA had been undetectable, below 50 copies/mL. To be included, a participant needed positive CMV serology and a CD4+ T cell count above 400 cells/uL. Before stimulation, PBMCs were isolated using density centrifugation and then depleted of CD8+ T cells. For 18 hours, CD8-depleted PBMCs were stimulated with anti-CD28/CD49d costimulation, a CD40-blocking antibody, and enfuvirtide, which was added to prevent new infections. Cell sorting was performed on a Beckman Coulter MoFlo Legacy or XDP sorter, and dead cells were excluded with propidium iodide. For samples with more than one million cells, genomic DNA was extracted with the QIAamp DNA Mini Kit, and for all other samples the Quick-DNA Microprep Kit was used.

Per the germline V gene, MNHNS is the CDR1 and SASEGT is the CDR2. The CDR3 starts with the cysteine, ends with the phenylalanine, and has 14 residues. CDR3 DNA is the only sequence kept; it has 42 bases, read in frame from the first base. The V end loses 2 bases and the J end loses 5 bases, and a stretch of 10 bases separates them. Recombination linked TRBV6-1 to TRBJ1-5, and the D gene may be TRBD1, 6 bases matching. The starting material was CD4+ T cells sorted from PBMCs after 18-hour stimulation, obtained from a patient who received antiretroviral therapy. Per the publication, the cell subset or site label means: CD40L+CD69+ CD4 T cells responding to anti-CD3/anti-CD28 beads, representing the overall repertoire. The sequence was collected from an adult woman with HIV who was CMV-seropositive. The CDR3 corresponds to CASSEQGRDQPQHF. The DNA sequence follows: TGTGCCAGCAGTGAACAGGGGCGGGATCAGCCCCAGCATTTT.